This T cell receptor beta chain was recovered during a study of CD8+CD57+ T cells in acquired aplastic anemia. Study outcomes and limitations: Overlapping CD8+ CDR3 repertoires of patients and controls contained about 27 shared sequences.

There are many counts of this clonotype. Antigen specificity is unknown. The authors sequenced patients whose flow cytometry had shown CD8+CD57+ cell expansion. TCR beta VDJ combinations and CDR3 sequences were profiled from genomic DNA. TCRdb reprocessed the reads via MiXCR and lists one record per CDR3 protein. The sample records about 160,000 distinct CDR3 sequences, around 48% being singletons. The germline V and J ends were trimmed by 1 base and 6 bases, with 7 bases remaining between them. From germline, CDR1 is SQVTM and CDR2 ANQGSEA. The CDR3 spans 12 residues. The specimen was sorted CD4+, CD8+, or CD8+CD57+ T cells (not recorded which) from PBMCs. The receptor's source is a human donor with aplastic anemia. The chain joins TRBV29-1 to TRBJ2-1; D might be TRBD1 (5 bases). The CDR3 protein is CSVEGGFNEQFF. CDR3 DNA sequence: TGCAGCGTTGAAGGGGGCTTCAATGAGCAGTTCTTC.